This TCR beta chain was found in a study of T cells in Graves' hyperthyroidism and ophthalmopathy. A NOSPECS grade of at least 4, a Clinical Activity Score of at least 3 and duration under 3 months were recorded in ophthalmopathy patients. Uncontrolled infections, other autoimmune diseases, pregnancy or lactation led to exclusion of patients. This sample holds PBMCs from approximately 10 ml fresh peripheral blood. Trimming at V came to 6 bases and at J to 5 bases, leaving 4 bases not matched to a gene. Per germline, CDR1 MDHEN and CDR2 SYDVKM. The CDR3 is made up of 16 amino acids. There were TCR beta CDR3 regions amplified from RNA transcripts. The primer set for the first-round RT-PCR of the TCR CDR3 was HTBI. One entry per CDR3 protein, called by TCRdb with MiXCR from the multiplex PCR reads. The sample comprises over 500,000 distinct CDR3 sequences, 16% of which are singletons, and approximately 30% rests with the top ten.

The sample was blood. V usage is TRBV28 and J usage is TRBJ2-1; 16 positions agree with TRBD2. The clonotype comes from a woman aged 25 to 39 with Graves' ophthalmopathy. CDR3 DNA: TGTGCCAGCAGGGGGGGACTAGCGGGAGGGAACAATGAGCAGTTCTTC. This translates into CASRGGLAGGNNEQFF.